This T cell receptor (beta chain) was identified in a study of blood T cell repertoires in COVID-19. About the research overall: Spain, Italy and the United States supplied samples that represented acute and convalescent COVID-19.

Germline V gives CDR1 SGHTA, CDR2 FQGNSA. The CDR3 totals 14 residues. V lost 4 bases to trimming and J lost 2 bases, with 8 bases between them. Only a few counts were recorded for this clone. TCRdb keeps only in-frame clones here, not all; method: immunoSEQ multiplex PCR. The table includes around 210,000 clones, roughly 80% detected once. This sequence joins TRBV7-2 and TRBJ2-2; maybe TRBD1 (5 bases). The receptor was derived from a woman aged 70-85 years with acute or convalescent COVID-19. Specimen: peripheral blood. CDR3 DNA sequence: TGTGCCAGCAGCTGGCAGGGAAACACCGGGGAGCTGTTTTTT. It encodes CASSWQGNTGELFF.